The rows below give T cell receptor beta chains drawn from one sample of a study of shared clonotypes between healthy human individuals. Sequencing used immunoSEQ multiplex PCR; TCRdb keeps in-frame clones, though not all of them. The table lists approximately 1.4 million clones, around 98% of them singletons. The specimen sequenced was naive CD4+ T cells sorted from blood. The receptors originated from a man under 40 in good health. Each CDR3 is given with its conserved first and last residue. A D gene is named only where the DNA matches it firmly. The size field is filled for only some rows; it gives once, few, many or a size class.

clone_size d_call j_call cdr3_length v_call cdr3_nt cdr3_aa
- - TRBJ1-1 13 TRBV5-1 TGCGCCAGCAGCTTGACAGGGAACACTGAAGCTTTCTTT CASSLTGNTEAFF
- - TRBJ1-1 14 TRBV28 TGTGCCAGCAGTTCTGGGGGCACGAACACTGAAGCTTTCTTT CASSSGGTNTEAFF
- TRBD2 TRBJ2-5 15 TRBV2 TGTGCCAGCAGTGTTCGACTAGCGGCCCAAGAGACCCAGTACTTC CASSVRLAAQETQYF
- TRBD1 TRBJ2-7 16 TRBV4-1 TGCGCCAGCAGCGCACCGGGACAGGGGCGCTCCTACGAGCAGTACTTC CASSAPGQGRSYEQYF
- TRBD1 TRBJ1-4 16 TRBV5-4 TGTGCCAGCAGTGAAACCTCGGGACAGGGTGGCGAAAAACTGTTTTTT CASSETSGQGGEKLFF
- TRBD2 TRBJ2-5 18 TRBV11-2 TGTGCCAGCAGCCGAACTCTCTCGCGCGGGAGATTTCAGGAGACCCAGTACTTC CASSRTLSRGRFQETQYF
- TRBD2 TRBJ2-7 16 TRBV5-1 TGCGCCAGCAGCTTGGAGAGGACTAGCACAGTTGCCGAGCAGTACTTC CASSLERTSTVAEQYF
- - TRBJ2-7 15 TRBV5-4 TGTGCCAGCAGCCTTAATCAGGGGAACTCCTACGAGCAGTACTTC CASSLNQGNSYEQYF
once TRBD2 TRBJ2-1 16 TRBV28 TGTGCCAGCAGACCGGGGGGACTAGCGGAATACAATGAGCAGTTCTTC CASRPGGLAEYNEQFF
- TRBD1 TRBJ2-7 14 TRBV2 TGTGCCAGCAGTGGCTGGGACAGCCGCTACGAGCAGTACTTC CASSGWDSRYEQYF
- TRBD2 TRBJ2-7 15 TRBV7-2 TGTGCCAGCAGCTTATCCAGCGGGAGTACTTACGAGCAGTACTTC CASSLSSGSTYEQYF
- - TRBJ1-2 14 TRBV27 TGTGCCAGCAGCCCTAACAGGGTGGGCTATGGCTACACCTTC CASSPNRVGYGYTF
- TRBD2 TRBJ2-3 18 TRBV5-4 TGTGCCAGCAGCTCAATAGCGGGAGTGGTTGTGGGCACAGATACGCAGTATTTT CASSSIAGVVVGTDTQYF
- TRBD2 TRBJ2-1 13 TRBV6-4 TGTGCCAGCGGGACTAGCGGGACCGCTGGGCAGTTCTTC CASGTSGTAGQFF
- TRBD1 TRBJ2-7 14 TRBV7-2 TGTGCCAGCAGCTACGACAGGGTGCCCTACGAGCAGTACTTC CASSYDRVPYEQYF
- - TRBJ2-7 16 TRBV18 TGTGCCAGCTCACTGGTGGGGGACGCGAGCTCCTACGAGCAGTACTTC CASSLVGDASSYEQYF
- - TRBJ2-5 12 TRBV2 TGTGCCATCGGTCCCGGGGAAGAGACCCAGTACTTC CAIGPGEETQYF
- - TRBJ1-1 16 TRBV11-1 TGTGCCAGCAGCCCGCCCTGGAGGCAGAAGAACACTGAAGCTTTCTTT CASSPPWRQKNTEAFF
- TRBD1 TRBJ1-2 15 TRBV25-1 TGTGCCAGCAGCCCCGGTAGACAGGGCTTCTATGGCTACACCTTC CASSPGRQGFYGYTF
- - TRBJ2-5 14 TRBV6-5 TGTGCCAGCAGTTACTCGAAAGTGAGCCAGACCCAGTACTTC CASSYSKVSQTQYF
- - TRBJ2-2 15 TRBV9 TGTGCCAGCAGCAAACTAGATCCATCTGTCGGGGAGCTGTTTTTT CASSKLDPSVGELFF
- - TRBJ1-5 12 TRBV25-1 TGTGCCACCCAGACAGACAATCAGCCCCAGCATTTT CATQTDNQPQHF